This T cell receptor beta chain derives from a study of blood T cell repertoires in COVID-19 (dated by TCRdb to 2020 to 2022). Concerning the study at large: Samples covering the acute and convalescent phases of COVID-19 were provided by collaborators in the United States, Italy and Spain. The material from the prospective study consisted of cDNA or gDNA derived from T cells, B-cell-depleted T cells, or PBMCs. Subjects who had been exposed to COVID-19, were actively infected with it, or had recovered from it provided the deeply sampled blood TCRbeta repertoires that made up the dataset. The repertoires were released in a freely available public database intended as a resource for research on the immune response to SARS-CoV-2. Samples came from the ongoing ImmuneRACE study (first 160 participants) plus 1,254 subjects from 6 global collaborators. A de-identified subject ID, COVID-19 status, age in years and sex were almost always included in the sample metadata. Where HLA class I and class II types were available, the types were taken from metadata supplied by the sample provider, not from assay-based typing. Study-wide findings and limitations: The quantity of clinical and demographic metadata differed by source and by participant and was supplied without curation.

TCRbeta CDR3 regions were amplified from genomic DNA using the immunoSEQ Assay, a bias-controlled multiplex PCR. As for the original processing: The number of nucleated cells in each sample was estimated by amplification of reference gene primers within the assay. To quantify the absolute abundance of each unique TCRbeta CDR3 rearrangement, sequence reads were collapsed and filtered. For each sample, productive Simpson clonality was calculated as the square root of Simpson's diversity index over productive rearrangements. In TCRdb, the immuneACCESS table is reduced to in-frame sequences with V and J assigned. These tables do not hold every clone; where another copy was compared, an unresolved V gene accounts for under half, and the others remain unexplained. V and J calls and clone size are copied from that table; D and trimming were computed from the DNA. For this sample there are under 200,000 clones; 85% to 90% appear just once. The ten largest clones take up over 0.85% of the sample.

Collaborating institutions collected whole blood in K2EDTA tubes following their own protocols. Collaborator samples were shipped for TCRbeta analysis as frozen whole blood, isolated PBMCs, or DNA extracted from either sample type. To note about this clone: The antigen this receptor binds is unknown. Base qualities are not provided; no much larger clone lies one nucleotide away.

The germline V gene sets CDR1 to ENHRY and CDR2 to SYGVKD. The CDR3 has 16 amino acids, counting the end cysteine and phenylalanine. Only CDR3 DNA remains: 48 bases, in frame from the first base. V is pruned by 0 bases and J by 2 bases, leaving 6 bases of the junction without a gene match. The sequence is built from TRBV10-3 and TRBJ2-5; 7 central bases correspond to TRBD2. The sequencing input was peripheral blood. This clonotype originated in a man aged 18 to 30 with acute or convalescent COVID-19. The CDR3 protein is CAISESFSGVQETQYF. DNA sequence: TGTGCCATCAGTGAGTCGTTCAGCGGGGTACAAGAGACCCAGTACTTC.